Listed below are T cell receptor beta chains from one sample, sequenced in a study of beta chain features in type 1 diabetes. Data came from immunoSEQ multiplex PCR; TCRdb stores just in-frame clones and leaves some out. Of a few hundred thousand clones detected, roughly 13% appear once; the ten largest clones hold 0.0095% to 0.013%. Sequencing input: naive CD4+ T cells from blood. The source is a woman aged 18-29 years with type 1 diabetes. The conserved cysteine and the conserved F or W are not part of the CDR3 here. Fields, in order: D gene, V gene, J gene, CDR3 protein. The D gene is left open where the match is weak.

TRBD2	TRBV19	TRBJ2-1	AAAQASGGLYEQF
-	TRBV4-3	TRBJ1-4	ASSQERGGATNEKLF
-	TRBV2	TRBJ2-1	ASSSQGSFGNEQF
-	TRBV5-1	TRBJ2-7	ASSLAALHEQY
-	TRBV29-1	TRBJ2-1	SANQGSYNEQF
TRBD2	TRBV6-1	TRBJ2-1	ASSEGLAGRNEQF
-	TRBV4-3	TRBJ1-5	ASSLSATEHQPQH
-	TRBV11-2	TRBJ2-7	ASSLVRGSSYEQY
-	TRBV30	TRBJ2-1	AHRLYNEQF
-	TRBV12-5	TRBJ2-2	ASGPPKNTGELF
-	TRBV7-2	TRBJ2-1	ASSFLGPTYNEQF
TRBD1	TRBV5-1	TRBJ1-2	ASTTGTGDYGYT
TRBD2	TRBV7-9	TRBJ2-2	ASSLLSRLAETIAGELF
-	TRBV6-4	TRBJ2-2	ASSDSPGAGELF
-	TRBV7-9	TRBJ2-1	ASSSRTAYNEQF
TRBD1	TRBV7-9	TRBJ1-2	ASSLMSDRGGYT
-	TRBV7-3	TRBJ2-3	ASSFGGLRSDTQY
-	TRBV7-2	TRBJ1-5	ASSLVGPGRQPQH
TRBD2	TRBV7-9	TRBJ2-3	ASSLVAGGPLNTQY
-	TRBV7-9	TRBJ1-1	ASSRGRVEAF
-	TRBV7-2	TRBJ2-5	ASRGGAEETQY
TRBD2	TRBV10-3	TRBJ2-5	AISESPGLEETQY
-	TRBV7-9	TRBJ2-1	ASRVGPVELHNEQF
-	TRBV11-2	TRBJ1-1	ASSLDLAAANTEAF
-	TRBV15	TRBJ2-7	ATSRQGPMKQY
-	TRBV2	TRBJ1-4	ASSVRQASTNEKLF
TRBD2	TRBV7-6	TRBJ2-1	ASSSGGLALDEQF
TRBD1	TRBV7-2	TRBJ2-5	ASTVTGARETQY
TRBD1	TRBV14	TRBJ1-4	ASSHSDRAAEKLF
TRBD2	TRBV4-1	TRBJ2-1	ASSQDKLAGVLAEQF
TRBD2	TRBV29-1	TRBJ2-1	SVERTSVISEQF
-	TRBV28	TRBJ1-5	ASTQLGEANQPQH
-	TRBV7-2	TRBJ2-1	ASSLAGDNEQF
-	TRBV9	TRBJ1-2	ASSVDNSYGYT
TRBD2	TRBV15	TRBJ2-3	ATSSRAGVTDTQY
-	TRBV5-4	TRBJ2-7	ASSPGGQSTYEQY
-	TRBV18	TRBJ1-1	ASLAQENTEAF
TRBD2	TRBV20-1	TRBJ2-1	SAAWGGWQF